A selection of T cell receptor beta chains follows, all from one sample in a study of T cells in Graves' hyperthyroidism and ophthalmopathy. MiXCR was run by TCRdb on the multiplex PCR reads, yielding one entry per CDR3 protein. This table holds over 250,000 distinct CDR3 sequences, around 15% found once. Sequencing used blood. The receptors shown here come from a woman in her thirties or forties with Graves' ophthalmopathy. Both conserved end residues are part of each CDR3. The D gene is left open where the match is weak. Only part of the rows carry a size: once, few, many, or a class if the clone is expanded.

j_call d_call v_call clone_size cdr3_nt cdr3_aa
TRBJ1-1 NA TRBV2 many TGTGCCAGCACGACCATCTCGGGGGCATTTGAAGCTTTCTTT CASTTISGAFEAFF
TRBJ1-1 NA TRBV5-5 few TGTGCCAGCAGTGGGACGGACACTGAAGCTTTCTTT CASSGTDTEAFF
TRBJ2-2 NA TRBV20-1 NA TGCAGTGCTAGTTCCCCTATGGGTAACACCGGGGAGCTGTTTTTT CSASSPMGNTGELFF
TRBJ1-6 TRBD1 TRBV19 few TGTGCCAGTAGTACCTCGACAGGGTTTGGTTCACCCCTCCACTTT CASSTSTGFGSPLHF
TRBJ2-5 NA TRBV14 NA TGTGCCAGCAGCCAAGACCTAATGGGGTACCAAGAGACCCAGTACTTC CASSQDLMGYQETQYF
TRBJ1-1 NA TRBV6-1 NA TGTGCCAGCAGACCCGTTAATGGCAGGCAAGCTTTCTTT CASRPVNGRQAFF
TRBJ1-1 NA TRBV6-2/TRBV6-3 few TGTGCCAGCAGTTACGCGGCAGGGGTTTTGACTGAAGCTTTCTTT CASSYAAGVLTEAFF
TRBJ1-2 NA TRBV12-3/TRBV12-4 many TGTGCCAGCAGTTTCTCAGGAAGCGGCTACACCTTC CASSFSGSGYTF
TRBJ2-2 TRBD2 TRBV7-8 many TGTGCCAGCAGCTTATCCCGACTAGCGGGAGTGGGCGGGGAGCTGTTTTTT CASSLSRLAGVGGELFF
TRBJ2-7 NA TRBV7-2 many TGTGCCAGCAGCTTAGACCCTGACAGGTTGAGGGAGCAGTACTTC CASSLDPDRLREQYF
TRBJ1-6 TRBD1 TRBV2 many TGTGCCAGCAGTCCCGACAGGGGGTCACCCCTCCACTTT CASSPDRGSPLHF
TRBJ2-7 TRBD1 TRBV18 NA TGTGCCAGCTCGGACAGGATCTCCTACGAGCAGTACTTC CASSDRISYEQYF
TRBJ2-7 NA TRBV2 many TGTGCCAGCAGTGTAGGCGGGGACCGCTCCTACGAGCAGTACTTC CASSVGGDRSYEQYF
TRBJ2-2 TRBD2 TRBV6-2/TRBV6-3 many TGTGCCAGCAGTTCACCCCTAGCGGGGGGCAACACCGGGGAGCTGTTTTTT CASSSPLAGGNTGELFF
TRBJ1-5 NA TRBV20-1 many TGCAGTGCTAGGCCCTCTCGACGGCAGCCCCAGCATTTT CSARPSRRQPQHF
TRBJ2-7 NA TRBV7-2 many TGTGCCAGCAGCTTATCGAAGGGTTCCTACGAGCAGTACTTC CASSLSKGSYEQYF
TRBJ1-1 NA TRBV6-1 few TGTGCCAGCATCCTCTACCCCAGGGCGGCGGACACTGAAGCTTTCTTT CASILYPRAADTEAFF
TRBJ2-2 TRBD2 TRBV20-1 NA TGCAGTGCTGAACGGGGGGTGAACACCGGGGAGCTGTTTTTT CSAERGVNTGELFF
TRBJ2-7 NA TRBV11-2 NA TGTGCCAGCAGCCAGATGAGGGGGGGGGCCCCCGAGCAGTACTTC CASSQMRGGAPEQYF
TRBJ1-2 TRBD1 TRBV19 few TGTGCCAGTACGCCTCGTGGCAGGGGGCTCTATGGCTACACCTTC CASTPRGRGLYGYTF
TRBJ2-3 NA TRBV7-6 few TGTGCCAGCAGCTTAGTTCCACGGCGCACAGATACGCAGTATTTT CASSLVPRRTDTQYF
TRBJ1-1 NA TRBV10-1 few TGCGCCAGCAGTGACCGGCTTGGCACTGAAGCTTTCTTT CASSDRLGTEAFF
TRBJ1-3 NA TRBV7-2 NA TGTGCCAGCAGCTTAGTACAGGGAGGTGGAAACACCATATATTTT CASSLVQGGGNTIYF
TRBJ2-3 NA TRBV19 many TGTGCCAGTAGCAGACTATCCACAGATACGCAGTATTTT CASSRLSTDTQYF
TRBJ2-5 NA TRBV14 few TGTGCCAGCAGCATTAATTGGGAGACCCAGTACTTC CASSINWETQYF
TRBJ2-3 TRBD1 TRBV12-5 NA TGTGCTAGTGGTCGGGACAGGGGTCCCGACACAGATACGCAGTATTTT CASGRDRGPDTDTQYF
TRBJ2-1 TRBD2 TRBV29-1 NA TGCAGCGCCACACCCCCCAGCACTAGCGGGAGGACCTACAATGAGCAGTTCTTC CSATPPSTSGRTYNEQFF
TRBJ1-5 NA TRBV6-1 many TGTGCCAGCCAGCGTGGGAAGGACCAGCCCCAGCATTTT CASQRGKDQPQHF
TRBJ1-3 NA TRBV6-1 many TGTGCCAGCAGTGAAGGGGGCGCGAATGGAAACACCATATATTTT CASSEGGANGNTIYF
TRBJ2-7 NA TRBV3-1 few TGTGCCAGCAGCCCAGTATGGGGGAGCGGGTCGGGGTCCTACGAGCAGTACTTC CASSPVWGSGSGSYEQYF
TRBJ1-5 NA TRBV20-1 few TGCAGTGCTAGAGATCCCCCGTCCCAGCATTTT CSARDPPSQHF
TRBJ1-5 NA TRBV30 few TGTGCCTGGAGCTTGACAGGCCGGAATCAGCCCCAGCATTTT CAWSLTGRNQPQHF
TRBJ2-7 NA TRBV10-3 NA TGTGCCATCAGTGCGGGGTACCACGAGCAGTACTTC CAISAGYHEQYF
TRBJ1-2 TRBD1 TRBV7-2 many TGTGCCAGCACCAAGGGACAGGGGCTTAACTATGGCTACACCTTC CASTKGQGLNYGYTF
TRBJ1-2 NA TRBV20-1 NA TGCAGTGCTAGAGAACGGGTTGGGGTCGGCTACACCTTC CSARERVGVGYTF
TRBJ2-5 NA TRBV27 many TGTGCCAGCAGTAAGGCAAAGGCGGACCGAGGGTACTTC CASSKAKADRGYF
TRBJ1-3 NA TRBV7-9 many TGTGCCAGCAACCTTCCCCCAGGACCCGGACCCTCTGGAAACACCATATATTTT CASNLPPGPGPSGNTIYF
TRBJ1-4 TRBD1 TRBV12-3/TRBV12-4 NA TGTGCCAGCAGTTTCCGGACAGGGGGCAGTGAAAAACTGTTTTTT CASSFRTGGSEKLFF
TRBJ2-7 TRBD1 TRBV10-3 many TGTGCCATCAGTTCCCAGGACAGGGCCCACGAGCAGTACTTC CAISSQDRAHEQYF
TRBJ1-1 NA TRBV12-3/TRBV12-4 many TGTGCCAGCAGTTTCCAGGGGAAAACTGAAGCTTTCTTT CASSFQGKTEAFF
TRBJ2-1 TRBD2 TRBV7-9 many TGTGCCAGCAGCGCCAGGACTAGCGGGAGGGCCAGTGAGCAGTTCTTC CASSARTSGRASEQFF
TRBJ2-3 TRBD1 TRBV2 many TGTGCCAGCAGGGACCTGACAGGGCTTGGGGATACGCAGTATTTT CASRDLTGLGDTQYF
TRBJ1-2 TRBD1 TRBV20-1 NA TGCAGTGCTAGAGCCGCCGGGCAGGGGGTACTGTCGACGGTTGGCTACACCTTC CSARAAGQGVLSTVGYTF